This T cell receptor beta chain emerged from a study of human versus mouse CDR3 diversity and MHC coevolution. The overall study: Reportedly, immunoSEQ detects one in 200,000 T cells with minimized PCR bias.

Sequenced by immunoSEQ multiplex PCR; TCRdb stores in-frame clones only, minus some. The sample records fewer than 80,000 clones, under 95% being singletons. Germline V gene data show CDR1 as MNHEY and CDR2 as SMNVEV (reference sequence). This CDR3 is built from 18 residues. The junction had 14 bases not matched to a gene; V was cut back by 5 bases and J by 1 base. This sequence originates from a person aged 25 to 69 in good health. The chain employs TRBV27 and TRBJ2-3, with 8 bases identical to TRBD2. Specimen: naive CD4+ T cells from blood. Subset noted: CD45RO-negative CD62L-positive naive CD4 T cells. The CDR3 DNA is TGTGCCAGCAGTGCCGGGTGGCTCTCGGGGGGGGGCACAGATACGCAGTATTTT. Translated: CASSAGWLSGGGTDTQYF.